This TCR beta chain was captured by sequencing in a study of blood T cell repertoires in COVID-19. About the study: COVID-19 samples from acute and convalescent phases originated in the United States, Italy and Spain.

This CDR3 region has 13 residues. Trimming shortened V by 4 bases and J by 3 bases, and 9 bases separated the two germline ends. Germline values: CDR1 SEHNR, CDR2 FQNEAQ (reference sequence). Source study methods: Amplification from reference gene primers served as the basis for estimated nucleated cell counts. Measured with immunoSEQ multiplex PCR; TCRdb has only the in-frame clones, and not every one. V and J calls and clone size are as listed in that table; D and trimming were resolved from the DNA. The sample lists a few hundred thousand clones, 86% occurring once. This receptor was taken from a man aged 45-60 years with acute or convalescent COVID-19. The rearrangement links TRBV7-9 to TRBJ1-2, with a weak D call TRBD1 (5 bases). Specimen: peripheral blood. The CDR3 spells CASSSGGDYGYTF. CDR3 nucleotide sequence: TGTGCCAGCAGCTCCGGGGGGGACTATGGCTACACCTTC. The variable domain in full, completed from reference TRBV7-9 and TRBJ1-2, reads DTGVSQNPRHKITKRGQNVTFRCDPISEHNRLYWYRQTLGQGPEFLTYFQNEAQLEKSRLLSDRFSAERPKGSFSTLEIQRTEQGDSAMYLCASSSGGDYGYTFGSGTRLTVV.